The 14 T cell receptor beta chains given below trace back to one sample, sequenced in a study of tumor-infiltrating lymphocytes in primary liver carcinoma. Making TCR beta cDNA involved 400 to 600 ng total RNA and a constant-region primer. Employing slightly modified ARM-PCR, three nested multiplex PCR rounds were run, and these gave rise to the TCR beta libraries. Forward primers for TRBV1-TRBV30 and a C-beta reverse primer served the first two PCR rounds, at 10 cycles each. TCRdb recomputed calls from the multiplex PCR reads with MiXCR, one row per CDR3 protein. The sample records about 64,000 distinct CDR3 sequences, roughly two thirds being singletons. Total RNA and DNA came together from 20-30 mg of bulk tissue without cell sorting. The specimen sequenced was liver tumor tissue from sampling region 4. Subset defined: tumor region T4, right-lateral pole. Every receptor here comes from a man aged 35-49 years with primary liver carcinoma and hepatitis B virus infection.

Remarks on this clonotype: Just one base apart from a much larger clone, this may be a read error. Because the CDR3 is missing its conserved closing phenylalanine or tryptophan, this is likely a read error. This chain joins TRBV5-6 and TRBJ2-7, with 12 nucleotides matching TRBD2. CDR3 size: 15 residues. V lost 0 bases and J lost 3; bases outside the gene matches: 1. Germline CDR1 is SGHDT and CDR2 is YYEEEE. In DNA form, the CDR3 reads TGTGCCAGCAGCTTGGGACTAGCGGGAGACTACGAGCAGTACTAC. Translated: CASSLGLAGDYEQYY.

About this clonotype: This may be a read error, as it is one base from a much larger clone. The chain carries TRBV5-1 and TRBJ2-5; 7 bases agree with TRBD1. The CDR3 totals 14 residues. Germline V lookup: CDR1 SGHRS, CDR2 YFSETQ. The CDR3 bases are TGCACCAGCAGCCGAGGGGACAGCCAAGAGACCCAGTACTTC. It encodes CTSSRGDSQETQYF.

The J gene is TRBJ2-7, the V gene TRBV5-1; 7 bases fit TRBD2. With V trimmed by 6 bases and J by 3 bases, 18 bases remained unmatched. The CDR3 contains 17 residues. Germline CDR1 is SGHRS and CDR2 is YFSETQ. The CDR3 spells CASNLSGVTGGNYEQYF. In nucleotides, the CDR3 is TGCGCCAGCAACTTATCCGGGGTAACGGGAGGAAACTACGAGCAGTACTTC.

Remarks on this clonotype: The junction differs from germline at one of its ends, possibly a read error. This chain links TRBV11-2 with TRBJ2-1; maybe TRBD2 (5 bases). Germline CDR1 reads SGHAT; CDR2 reads FQNNGV. The CDR3 runs 13 residues. The CDR3 nucleotides read TGTGTCAGCAGCTTTGACGCTAGCTATGGGCAGTTCTTC. Translation: CVSSFDASYGQFF.

About this clonotype itself: Given the absence of the conserved phenylalanine or tryptophan at the CDR3 end, a read error is likely. V and J are TRBV4-3 and TRBJ1-2; 8 positions match TRBD1. CDR3 length: 16 residues. Germline V gives CDR1 LGHNA, CDR2 YSLEER. The CDR3: CASSRKTGQGNYGYTL. The DNA of the CDR3 is TGTGCCAGCAGCCGGAAAACAGGACAGGGAAACTATGGCTACACCTTA.

Many counts were recorded for this clonotype. This rearrangement joins TRBV10-2 to TRBJ2-3; perhaps D is TRBD1 or TRBD2 (6 bases each). Germline CDR1 and CDR2: WSHSY and SAAADI. The CDR3 extends over 17 amino acids. V dropped 1 base and J dropped 4 bases, with 18 bases sitting between them. The CDR3 DNA sequence: TGCGCCAGCAGTGAGTTAGGCGCGGAGGGGGGCCCAGATACGCAGTATTTT. Translated, it gives CASSELGAEGGPDTQYF.

The table lists this clonotype with many counts. The V gene is TRBV11-1, the J gene TRBJ2-7; D is tentatively TRBD1 or TRBD2 (6 bases each). With 5 bases removed from V and 6 bases from J, the gap between germline ends came to 20 bases. Germline CDR1 SGHAT, CDR2 FQDESV (reference sequence). The CDR3 runs 15 residues. CDR3 DNA: TGTGCCAGCAGCCCTCGGACAGCAGGACTACGCGAGCAGTACTTC. Translation: CASSPRTAGLREQYF.

V is TRBV4-1 and J is TRBJ1-2; 8 bases match TRBD1. Germline V gene data show CDR1 as MGHRA and CDR2 as YSYEKL. Trimming took 4 bases from V and 11 from J; bases not matched to a gene: 12. This CDR3 contains 14 residues. The CDR3: CASSRGDRNYDYTF. In DNA form, the CDR3 reads TGCGCCAGCAGCCGAGGGGACAGGAACTATGATTACACCTTC.

On this clonotype itself: Just one base apart from a much larger clone, this may be a read error. Likely a read error: the CDR3 ends without its conserved phenylalanine or tryptophan. The DNA is omitted, as the CDR3 cannot be located on it reliably, and the CDR3 follows TCRdb's listing. This chain uses TRBV5-1 with TRBJ2-3. Germline CDR1 and CDR2: SGHRS and YFSETQ. The CDR3 is 13 amino acids in total, end residues counted. The CDR3: CASSLVGTDTQCS.

This clonotype was observed a handful of times. Possible read error: a much larger clone is one base away. The genes are TRBV12-3 or TRBV12-4 and TRBJ1-5; D is unresolved. The CDR3 extends over 13 amino acids. The CDR3 DNA is TGTGTCAGCAGTCGTAACAGCGATCAGCCCCAGCATTTT. It is translated as CVSSRNSDQPQHF.

The gene calls are TRBV6-6 and TRBJ2-4; perhaps TRBD1 as D (7 bases). V lost 6 bases and J 15 bases, leaving 21 bases between the germline ends. The CDR3 contains 13 residues. Germline V lookup: CDR1 MNHNY, CDR2 SVGAGI (reference sequence). This chain's CDR3 is CASRSGRGGAGYF. In DNA form, the CDR3 reads TGTGCCAGCAGATCCGGGAGAGGGGGCGCGGGGTACTTC.

On this clonotype itself: The CDR3 ends on some other residue instead of the conserved phenylalanine or tryptophan, so this is likely a read error. The gene calls are TRBV11-2 and TRBJ2-7; TRBD1 is a possible D gene (6 bases). The CDR3 covers 15 residues. Looked up from germline, CDR1 is SGHAT and CDR2 is FQNNGV. The CDR3 spells CAGSTGTSRTYKQYL. As DNA, the CDR3 is TGTGCCGGCAGCACAGGGACAAGCCGAACCTACAAGCAGTACCTC.

Regarding this clonotype: The CDR3 does not end in the conserved phenylalanine or tryptophan, so this is likely a read error. The V gene is TRBV29-1, the J gene TRBJ1-5; D unresolved. Germline CDR1 reads SQVTM; CDR2 reads ANQGSEA. The CDR3 contains 13 residues. The germline V and J ends were trimmed by 4 bases and 3 bases, with 10 bases remaining between them. The CDR3 here is CSVGTVNNQPQHS. The CDR3 DNA sequence: TGCAGCGTTGGGACGGTGAACAATCAGCCCCAGCATTCT.

This clonotype showed up many times. This chain connects TRBV5-5 to TRBJ1-2; TRBD1 might be the D (5 bases). Germline V gene lookup returns CDR1 SGHKS and CDR2 YYEKEE (reference sequence). The CDR3 covers 16 residues. V gave up 3 bases and J gave up 4 bases, with 19 bases separating them. CDR3 nucleotide sequence: TGTGCCAGCAGCTCGGCTGGGGGAGCATCGGGCTATGGCTACACCTTC. This translates into CASSSAGGASGYGYTF.